This T cell receptor beta chain was observed in a study of T cell changes during pregnancy in multiple sclerosis. This CDR3 is 14 amino acids long. The method was immunoSEQ multiplex PCR; TCRdb's version includes in-frame clones alone and lacks a portion of them. The top ten hold over 0.85% of the sample, which has 35,000 to 45,000 clones, nearly 90% seen once. V gene TRBV21-1 combines with J gene TRBJ2-7; the table assigns TRBD2, which was not confirmed against the DNA. TRBV21-1 is labeled a pseudogene. Sequences were derived from CD4+ T cells from peripheral blood mononuclear cells, sampled after pregnancy. The TCR comes from a female donor with multiple sclerosis, enrolled in a pregnancy study. CDR3 residues: CASSTEGSLDEQYF. DNA of the CDR3: TGTGCCAGCAGCACCGAGGGCTCTCTCGACGAGCAGTACTTC.